This passage covers 19 T cell receptor beta chains from one sample sequenced in a study of T cell responses to AZD1222 COVID-19 vaccine. Only in-frame clones appear in the TCRdb table, and some are missing; sequencing was by immunoSEQ multiplex PCR. This table holds approximately 67,000 clones, 83% found once. The material was peripheral blood, obtained 28 days after the second AZD1222 dose. The source of these receptors is an adult who received the AZD1222 COVID-19 vaccine.

The CDR3 DNA is TGCAGCGTTGGGGGCACTCTAGACACAGATACGCAGTATTTT. Its protein is CSVGGTLDTDTQYF. The V call is TRBV29-1, the J call TRBJ2-3; a possible D gene is TRBD1 (5 bases). The germline V gene encodes CDR1 SQVTM and CDR2 ANQGSEA. V dropped 4 bases and J dropped 2 bases, with 13 bases sitting between them. This CDR3 has 14 amino acids.

As DNA, the CDR3 is TGTGCCAGCAGCTACCTAGGACTAGCGGGGGGTCAAGATACGCAGTATTTT. It codes for CASSYLGLAGGQDTQYF. The V call is TRBV7-2, the J call TRBJ2-3, with TRBD2 identical over 14 bases. Germline CDR1 reads SGHTA; CDR2 reads FQGNSA. This CDR3 region has 17 residues. Unmatched junction bases numbered 8, after V lost 4 bases and J lost 5 bases.

V is TRBV6-2 or TRBV6-3 and J is TRBJ2-1, with a tentative D call TRBD1 (7 bases). With 6 bases removed from V and 9 bases from J, the gap between germline ends came to 15 bases. CDR3 length: 13 residues. From germline, CDR1 is MNHEY and CDR2 SVGEGT. The CDR3 DNA is TGTGCCAGCAGCACGCAGGAGGGGGCTGAGCAGTTCTTC. Translation gives CASSTQEGAEQFF.

The chain couples TRBV5-6 to TRBJ1-2; D unclear. The germline gives CDR1 SGHDT, CDR2 YYEEEE. The germline V and J ends were trimmed by 1 base and 8 bases, with 9 bases remaining between them. The CDR3 covers 12 residues. The DNA of the CDR3 is TGTGCCAGCAGCTTGTCAGGATGGGGCTACACCTTC. It specifies CASSLSGWGYTF.

The CDR3 is CASSLDTGGNEKLFF. The DNA for the CDR3 is TGTGCCAGCAGCTTAGACACAGGGGGGAATGAAAAACTGTTTTTT. The rearrangement links TRBV13 to TRBJ1-4; TRBD1 matches at 8 bases. With 1 base clipped from V and 5 bases from J, the junction kept 3 bases outside the gene matches. The CDR3 has 15 residues. The V gene's germline CDR1 is PRHDT and CDR2 FYEKMQ (reference sequence).

The chain has TRBV5-1 and TRBJ1-3; the D is unclear. Deletions cut 0 bases from V and 0 bases from J, with 7 bases between. Germline CDR1 is SGHRS and CDR2 is YFSETQ. This CDR3 spans 15 amino acids. CDR3: CASSLEGASGNTIYF. In DNA form, the CDR3 reads TGCGCCAGCAGCTTGGAAGGCGCCTCTGGAAACACCATATATTTT.

The V gene is TRBV30, the J gene TRBJ1-2; 10 positions agree with TRBD1. V shed 5 bases, J shed 4 bases, and the junction held 4 bases outside the gene matches. The CDR3 loop spans 13 amino acids. Germline V gene data show CDR1 as GTSNPN and CDR2 as SVGIG (reference sequence). The CDR3 loop reads CAWGTGEFYGYTF. The CDR3 DNA sequence: TGTGCCTGGGGGACAGGGGAGTTCTATGGCTACACCTTC.

This clone was picked up one time. The V and J genes are TRBV5-5 and TRBJ1-3; tentatively, D is TRBD1 (6 bases). Germline CDR1 reads SGHKS; CDR2 reads YYEKEE (reference sequence). CDR3 size: 15 residues. Trimming pared 4 bases from V and 4 bases from J, leaving 15 bases between. In DNA, the CDR3 is TGTGCCAGCAGCGCCACGCCAGGGGCCGGAAACACCATATATTTT. Amino acid sequence: CASSATPGAGNTIYF.

This clone was recorded a few times. The chain couples TRBV28 to TRBJ1-2, with a weak D call TRBD1 (6 bases). Deletions cut 11 bases from V and 2 bases from J, with 12 bases between. The CDR3 consists of 12 residues. Germline loops: CDR1 MDHEN, CDR2 SYDVKM. Written as DNA, the CDR3 is TGTGCCGCCCACAGGGAAAACTATGGCTACACCTTC. Amino acids: CAAHRENYGYTF.

The chain uses TRBV3-1 (or the pseudogene TRBV3-2) and TRBJ1-6; D might be TRBD1 (6 bases). This CDR3 is built from 14 residues. Per the germline V gene, CDR1 is LGHDT and CDR2 is YNNKEL (reference sequence). V was cut by 2 bases and J by 8 bases, with 10 bases left in between. The CDR3 loop reads CASSQQGRDSPLHF. CDR3 in DNA: TGTGCCAGCAGCCAACAGGGGCGGGATTCACCCCTCCACTTT.

This clone was seen a handful of times. The chain recombines TRBV5-5 with TRBJ1-6; weak D call: TRBD1 (5 bases). Germline V gene lookup returns CDR1 SGHKS and CDR2 YYEKEE (reference sequence). The length of the CDR3 is 17 residues. Trimming cost V 0 bases and J 1 base, with 11 bases left between them. Written as DNA, the CDR3 is TGTGCCAGCAGCTTGGTTGGGGGGGTGTCCTATAATTCACCCCTCCACTTT. Protein product: CASSLVGGVSYNSPLHF.

CDR3 in DNA: TGTGCCAGCAGCTCACAGGGTGACATCGATGGCTACACCTTC. The encoded protein is CASSSQGDIDGYTF. V is TRBV11-1 and J is TRBJ1-2, with D maybe TRBD1 (6 bases). Germline CDR1 reads SGHAT; CDR2 reads FQDESV (reference sequence). V lost 4 bases to trimming and J lost 6 bases, with 15 bases between them. The CDR3 totals 14 residues.

The V and J genes are TRBV3-1 (or the pseudogene TRBV3-2) and TRBJ2-2; tentatively, D is TRBD2 (6 bases). Germline assignment: CDR1 LGHDT and CDR2 YNNKEL (reference sequence). The CDR3 covers 16 residues. The germline V and J ends were trimmed by 2 bases and 4 bases, with 14 bases remaining between them. The CDR3 DNA is TGTGCCAGCAGCCAAAGTTTTGGGGGAGGCACCGGGGAGCTGTTTTTT. The encoded protein is CASSQSFGGGTGELFF.

The V gene is TRBV7-6, the J gene TRBJ1-3, with a tentative D call TRBD1 (6 bases). CDR1 is SGHVS and CDR2 is FNYEAQ in the germline V gene. The CDR3 sequence is 15 residues long. V lost 5 bases and J 4 bases, leaving 15 bases between the germline ends. The CDR3 region has the DNA TGTGCCAGCAGCCCCAGGAGGACAGCCGGAAACACCATATATTTT. It yields the protein CASSPRRTAGNTIYF.

This clone was observed once. At one of its ends the junction is not consistent with the germline gene, which may arise from a read error. The V call is TRBV5-6, the J call TRBJ1-6; D unclear. There are 16 residues in the CDR3. Germline CDR1 SGHDT, CDR2 YYEEEE. The CDR3 DNA is TGTGTCAGCAGCTGGTTTGTGGGGTTGTCTAATTCACCCCTCCACTTT. Its translation is CVSSWFVGLSNSPLHF.

V gene TRBV11-2 combines with J gene TRBJ1-2; D gene ambiguous. From germline, CDR1 is SGHAT and CDR2 FQNNGV. The V and J ends lost 5 bases and 13 bases respectively, with 17 bases between them. This CDR3 has 12 residues. The CDR3 coding sequence is TGTGCCAGCAGCCCCCCCGCGTCAGCGTTCACCTTC. Protein product: CASSPPASAFTF.

The rearrangement links TRBV4-2 to TRBJ1-4, with 9 bases matching TRBD1. After removal of 2 bases from V and 11 bases from J, the junction contained 3 bases not matched to a gene. Looked up from germline, CDR1 is LGHNA and CDR2 is YNFKEQ. This CDR3 contains 13 residues. The chain's CDR3 is CASSQLTGGKLFF. CDR3 DNA: TGTGCCAGCAGCCAACTAACAGGGGGCAAACTGTTTTTT.

The chain is built from TRBV7-9 and TRBJ2-3, with no clear D. Trimming pared 3 bases from V and 6 bases from J, leaving 7 bases between. CDR1 SEHNR and CDR2 FQNEAQ come from the germline V gene (reference sequence). This CDR3 spans 12 amino acids. CDR3 bases: TGTGCCAGCAGCTTTGCGCAGGATACGCAGTATTTT. Encoded protein: CASSFAQDTQYF.

The V and J genes are TRBV18 and TRBJ2-2; D perhaps matches TRBD1 (5 bases). Germline V gives CDR1 KGHSH, CDR2 LQKENI. The CDR3 is 14 residues long. V lost 8 bases to trimming and J lost 2 bases, with 12 bases between them. The CDR3 spells CASLGQGNTGELFF. CDR3 in DNA: TGTGCCAGCCTAGGGCAGGGTAACACCGGGGAGCTGTTTTTT.